This paragraph reports one TCR beta chain. The antigen it recognizes is unknown. No much larger clone is present one base from it, and per-base qualities are unavailable. The sample belongs to a study of regulatory dendritic cells for organ transplantation (dated by TCRdb to about 2017). As for the study more broadly: The TCRbeta repertoires of sorted naive and memory CD4+ and CD8+ T cells were sequenced before and after allostimulation with regulatory or mature dendritic cells. Results the study describes overall, beyond this receptor: Repertoires were highly diverse in naive CD4+ and CD8+ T cells, less diverse in memory cells, and most oligoclonal in memory CD8+ cells. Among the resting subsets, memory CD8+ T cells contained the most alloreactive TCR clonotypes. Only a couple of subjects were sequenced, and the authors noted considerable between-individual heterogeneity in the alloreactive memory CD8+ T cell pool. In both subjects, allostimulation led to expansion of memory CD8+ clones, although regulatory dendritic cells appeared to cause more limited expansion than mature dendritic cells did.

In the germline V gene, CDR1 corresponds to MGHDK and CDR2 to SYGVNS. The CDR3 holds 15 amino acids from the cysteine to the phenylalanine. The DNA shown is the 45-base CDR3, in frame from base 1. V loses 7 bases, J loses 5 bases, and the germline ends lie 20 bases apart. Multiplexed two-step PCR with Vbeta-specific forward primers and Jbeta-specific reverse primers was used to amplify TCRbeta CDR3 regions. Through the immunoSEQ service, the TCRbeta libraries were run on an Illumina instrument for sequencing. Per the original workflow: IMGT annotation was used to assign V, D and J genes, and synthetic CDR3 analogues were used to correct the counts for multiplex PCR bias. The immunoSEQ Analyzer calculated repertoire clonality as one minus the normalized Shannon entropy. Clonal expansion was defined by Fisher's exact test with Benjamini-Hochberg false discovery rate control, using two-tailed P<0.01. TCRdb carries this immuneACCESS record with in-frame sequences only. Its versions omit some clonotypes, under half of them owing to an unresolved V gene in the studies checked, with the rest unexplained. V, J and clone size are taken as reported in that table, and D and trimming were inferred from the DNA itself. Within this sample are about 38,000 clones, with 75% to 95% of them counted one time only. The ten largest clones represent around 0.11% of the sample.

FACS was used to sort CD4+ or CD8+ cells into naive T cells, defined as CD45RA+, and memory T cells, defined as CD45RO+. T cells for TCR sequencing came from a couple of healthy control subjects. Sorted T cell subsets that were not stimulated were used as baseline controls for the mixed lymphocyte reactions. The Qiagen DNeasy Blood & Tissue Kit was used to extract genomic DNA. This clonotype originated in a human donor in good health. The chain employs TRBV25-1 and TRBJ1-1, with the D gene uncertain. What was sequenced was naive CD8+ T cells from blood. The sample's cell subset or site label, decoded: CD45RA+ naive T cells. The CDR3 is CASTPLSGCETEAFF. The sequenced DNA is TGTGCCAGCACTCCTTTGTCGGGGTGCGAAACTGAAGCTTTCTTT.